This T cell receptor beta chain came from a study of identical twins. Germline CDR1 reads ENHRY; CDR2 reads SYGVKD. V lost 7 bases to trimming and J lost 7 bases, with 14 bases between them. This CDR3 has 13 residues. MiXCR was run by TCRdb on the 5' RACE reads, yielding one entry per CDR3 protein. The sample includes 450,000 to 600,000 distinct CDR3 sequences, approximately 20% seen only once; the top ten take about 0.48%. Notes on the study in general: Low generation-probability sequences were in excess among twin-shared out-of-frame alpha sequences. Monozygotic twins shared more out-of-frame TCR alpha than recombination models predicted.

Healthy Caucasian donors formed the entire cohort. As concerns this clonotype: Its antigen is undetermined.

The same data also contributed to another study, on yellow fever vaccine responses in identical twins. That report adds: Reports say the vaccine T cell response in twins looked partly convergent and partly personalized.

This TCR was recovered from a woman younger than 35 in good health. V is TRBV10-3 and J is TRBJ2-1; D is uncertain. The source material was CD4+ T cells sorted from blood. The CDR3 DNA reads TGTGCCATCACTAGAATGGGTATTAATGAGCAGTTCTTC. This codes for CAITRMGINEQFF.